A single sample gave rise to the 24 T cell receptor beta chains below, sequenced in a study of T cells in Graves' hyperthyroidism and ophthalmopathy. Amplification yielded TCR beta CDR3 regions, with RNA transcripts as the source. HTBI primers were the set used in a first-round RT-PCR of the TCR CDR3. TCRdb re-called the multiplex PCR reads with MiXCR, one entry per CDR3 protein. Of 140,000 or so distinct CDR3 sequences listed, roughly a fifth are singletons. The source material was blood. Receptor source: a woman aged 50 to 60 with Graves' hyperthyroidism that later progressed to Graves' ophthalmopathy.

This clonotype was detected only a few times. The chain carries TRBV7-2 and TRBJ2-1; 10 nucleotides align to TRBD2. The CDR3 totals 15 residues. Trimming removed 8 bases from V and 4 bases from J; junction bases left unmatched: 8. Germline CDR1 reads SGHTA; CDR2 reads FQGNSA. CDR3 DNA sequence: TGTGCCAGCCGCTCCGGGACTAGCGATTACAATGAGCAGTTCTTC. It translates to CASRSGTSDYNEQFF.

In its sample, this clonotype was seen many times. This sequence joins TRBV7-3 and TRBJ2-5; D gene unclear. The CDR3 is 12 amino acids. The germline gives CDR1 SGHTA, CDR2 FQGTGA. The V gene lost 4 bases and the J gene lost 9 bases, with 12 bases spanning the gap. Written as DNA, the CDR3 is TGTGCCAGCAGCTCTCGCGGTGGAGCCCAGTACTTC. This sequence encodes CASSSRGGAQYF.

CDR3 DNA: TGTGCCACCAGTGAACGGACTAGCGGGAGGGCCTACAATGAGCAGTTCTTC. It specifies CATSERTSGRAYNEQFF. The chain carries TRBV24-1 and TRBJ2-1, with 15 bases fitting TRBD2. The CDR3 runs to 17 residues. The ends lost 4 bases at V and 2 bases at J; junction bases unmatched: 2. The germline gives CDR1 KGHDR, CDR2 SFDVKD.

This clonotype appeared many times. This rearrangement joins TRBV6-1 to TRBJ2-7; D might be TRBD2 (6 bases). The ends were cut back, 10 bases at V and 4 bases at J, with 17 bases in the middle. CDR3 length: 13 amino acids. Germline CDR1 and CDR2: MNHNS and SASEGT. The CDR3 DNA sequence: TGTGCCACCCAACGGGACTTACGTTACGAGCAGTACTTC. Amino acids: CATQRDLRYEQYF.

This clonotype was seen many times. In nucleotides, the CDR3 is TGTGCCAGCAGTCACATTGGGACAGACTCTGGAAACACCATATATTTT. Translating it yields CASSHIGTDSGNTIYF. The chain recombines TRBV11-2 with TRBJ1-3, with TRBD1 matching 7 bases. V lost 6 bases and J lost 0; bases outside the gene matches: 8. The CDR3 extends over 16 amino acids. Germline assignment: CDR1 SGHAT and CDR2 FQNNGV.

V usage is TRBV7-9 and J usage is TRBJ2-2; TRBD2 matches at 9 bases. The V segment lost 8 bases and the J segment 7 bases; nucleotides outside the gene matches: 11. Germline V gene data show CDR1 as SEHNR and CDR2 as FQNEAQ (reference sequence). The CDR3 totals 15 residues. The CDR3 DNA follows: TGTGCCAGCCGCTGGGCTAGCGGGAATTTCGGGGAGCTGTTTTTT. It codes for CASRWASGNFGELFF.

This chain joins TRBV24-1 and TRBJ2-3; TRBD2 matches 9 bases. The CDR3 is made up of 15 amino acids. Germline CDR1 reads KGHDR; CDR2 reads SFDVKD. V gave up 2 bases and J gave up 9 bases; unmatched junction bases: 8. CDR3 DNA sequence: TGTGCCACCAGTGATTATGCGGGAGGGCCGGGGACGCAGTATTTT. It codes for CATSDYAGGPGTQYF.

This clonotype was counted at least ten times. The chain recombines TRBV7-2 with TRBJ2-5; unclear D gene. Germline loops: CDR1 SGHTA, CDR2 FQGNSA. Trimming took off 5 bases at V and 3 bases at J, with 4 bases between the two ends. The length of the CDR3 is 11 residues. The chain's CDR3 is CASSPKETQYF. In nucleotides, the CDR3 is TGTGCCAGCAGCCCCAAAGAGACCCAGTACTTC.

The gene calls are TRBV15 and TRBJ1-5; maybe TRBD1 (5 bases). CDR1 LNHNV and CDR2 YYDKDF come from the germline V gene (reference sequence). The CDR3 is 15 residues long. Deletions cut 1 base from V and 1 base from J, with 8 bases between. The CDR3, as DNA: TGTGCCACCAGCAGAGGGGGCGCGAGCAATCAGCCCCAGCATTTT. Translation: CATSRGGASNQPQHF.

This clonotype was counted ten times or more. The chain joins TRBV24-1 to TRBJ2-5, with D uncertain. In germline, CDR1 is KGHDR, CDR2 SFDVKD. Trimming shortened V by 9 bases and J by 1 base, and 11 bases separated the two germline ends. This CDR3 has 13 amino acids. DNA for the CDR3: TGTGCCACCCGGCCCAGGTTCCAAGAGACCCAGTACTTC. It codes for CATRPRFQETQYF.

This clonotype was seen ten or more times. The chain has TRBV5-5 and TRBJ2-5; 7 bases map to TRBD2. From germline, CDR1 is SGHKS and CDR2 YYEKEE (reference sequence). The CDR3 is made up of 17 amino acids. V lost 3 bases and J lost 5; bases outside the gene matches: 16. The CDR3 nucleotides are TGTGCCAGCAGCTGGGATGTTTTGGGAGGGGTTTTGGAGACCCAGTACTTC. It specifies CASSWDVLGGVLETQYF.

Ten or more counts support this clonotype. The CDR3 spells CASSGTVSEKLFF. In nucleotides, the CDR3 is TGTGCCAGCTCAGGGACAGTGAGTGAAAAACTGTTTTTT. J is TRBJ1-4 and V is TRBV18; 7 bases line up with TRBD1. Germline lookup yields CDR1 KGHSH and CDR2 LQKENI. V lost 5 bases, J lost 7 bases, and 4 bases stayed unmatched. CDR3 length equals 13 residues.

The table lists this clonotype with a few counts. The gene calls are TRBV6-1 and TRBJ1-1, with D uncertain. The CDR3 is 13 amino acids. Trimming pared 8 bases from V and 0 bases from J, leaving 10 bases between. Germline V lookup: CDR1 MNHNS, CDR2 SASEGT. CDR3 residues: CASLGRMNTEAFF. In DNA, the CDR3 is TGTGCCAGCCTAGGACGGATGAACACTGAAGCTTTCTTT.

This clonotype was counted only a few times. The chain combines TRBV29-1 with TRBJ2-7, with unresolved D. Germline V lookup: CDR1 SQVTM, CDR2 ANQGSEA. The CDR3 consists of 14 residues. Trimming left V 7 bases short and J 2 bases short, with 18 bases between. The CDR3: CSAPPVKSTYEQYF. CDR3 DNA: TGCAGCGCGCCCCCGGTGAAATCTACCTACGAGCAGTACTTC.

This clonotype was detected ten times or more. This rearrangement joins TRBV4-1 to TRBJ2-7; D is unclear. CDR3 length: 15 residues. Deletions cut 1 base from V and 4 bases from J, with 14 bases between. Germline V gives CDR1 MGHRA, CDR2 YSYEKL. CDR3: CASSQGPGSEYEQYF. The CDR3 DNA reads TGCGCCAGCAGCCAAGGTCCGGGTTCGGAGTACGAGCAGTACTTC.

In its sample, this clonotype was seen many times. V and J are TRBV7-9 and TRBJ2-7; D unresolved. Germline V lookup: CDR1 SEHNR, CDR2 FQNEAQ (reference sequence). This CDR3 region has 15 residues. V gave up 3 bases and J gave up 2 bases, with 14 bases separating them. CDR3 region: CASSFSRDIAYEQYF. The CDR3 nucleotides read TGTGCCAGCAGCTTCAGCCGAGACATAGCCTACGAGCAGTACTTC.

There are many counts of this clonotype. The V call is TRBV27, the J call TRBJ1-4, with 7 bases lining up with TRBD1. V shed 5 bases, J shed 0 bases, and the junction held 9 bases outside the gene matches. The CDR3 contains 17 residues. Germline CDR1 MNHEY, CDR2 SMNVEV (reference sequence). The CDR3 sequence: CASSRGVTGATNEKLFF. The CDR3 nucleotides read TGTGCCAGCAGTCGGGGGGTCACAGGGGCAACTAATGAAAAACTGTTTTTT.

The V call is TRBV28, the J call TRBJ1-1; 9 bases are shared with TRBD1. CDR1 is MDHEN and CDR2 is SYDVKM in the germline V gene. The J segment lost 5 bases and the V segment lost 3 bases, leaving 4 bases of the junction unmatched. The CDR3 totals 14 residues. DNA of the CDR3: TGTGCCAGCAGTTTGGGACAGGGTTGGACTGAAGCTTTCTTT. Translating it yields CASSLGQGWTEAFF. Together with reference TRBV28 and TRBJ1-1, the CDR3 gives the full variable domain: DVKVTQSSRYLVKRTGEKVFLECVQDMDHENMFWYRQDPGLGLRLIYFSYDVKMKEKGDIPEGYSVSREKKERFSLILESASTNQTSMYLCASSLGQGWTEAFFGQGTRLTVV.

This clonotype was recorded a few times. The chain is built from TRBV20-1 and TRBJ1-2; TRBD1 matches 10 bases. The CDR3 is 14 amino acids. V lost 3 bases, J lost 7 bases, and 8 bases stayed unmatched. Germline CDR1 reads DFQATT; CDR2 reads SNEGSKA (reference sequence). In nucleotides, the CDR3 is TGCAGTGCTAGCACCCGACAGGGGGCTCGTGGCTACACCTTC. This codes for CSASTRQGARGYTF.

The table lists this clonotype with many counts. V is TRBV12-3 or TRBV12-4 and J is TRBJ1-5; TRBD1 is a possible D gene (5 bases). Between the trimmed V and J ends, which lost 6 bases and 3 bases, there was a span of 15 bases. The CDR3 totals 15 residues. Here the CDR3 reads CASRRTQDNNQPQHF. The CDR3 DNA sequence: TGTGCCAGCAGGAGAACTCAGGACAACAATCAGCCCCAGCATTTT.

Only a few counts were recorded for this clonotype. The V gene is TRBV27, the J gene TRBJ2-7; no firm D call. Germline CDR1 and CDR2: MNHEY and SMNVEV (reference sequence). V was cut by 8 bases and J by 4 bases, with 9 bases left in between. The length of the CDR3 is 11 residues. In DNA form, the CDR3 reads TGTGCCAGCGGATTCCTATACGAGCAGTACTTC. It specifies CASGFLYEQYF.

This clonotype was counted at least ten times. The rearrangement links TRBV20-1 to TRBJ2-3; D is uncertain. The CDR3 consists of 11 residues. The germline CDR1 and CDR2 sequences are DFQATT and SNEGSKA (reference sequence). V was shortened by 6 bases and J by 3 bases, with 7 bases between the two germline ends. CDR3 region: CSALKTDTQYF. CDR3 bases: TGCAGTGCCCTGAAAACAGATACGCAGTATTTT.

This clonotype was picked up many times. The chain joins TRBV28 to TRBJ2-2, with 7 bases identical to TRBD2. Germline V CDR1 and CDR2: MDHEN, SYDVKM. The ends lost 5 bases at V and 1 base at J; junction bases unmatched: 7. The CDR3 consists of 16 residues. The CDR3 reads CASSVGGEMNTGELFF. The CDR3 nucleotides are TGTGCCAGCAGTGTGGGGGGGGAAATGAACACCGGGGAGCTGTTTTTT.

This clonotype was seen repeatedly, ten times or more. This rearrangement joins TRBV2 to TRBJ2-3; 8 bases align to TRBD2. Trimming removed 7 bases from V and 3 bases from J; junction bases left unmatched: 18. CDR3 length: 18 amino acids. Germline CDR1 and CDR2: SNHLY and FYNNEI. The CDR3 here is CASTVSGRRGHITDTQYF. The CDR3 nucleotides read TGTGCCAGCACAGTGAGCGGGAGAAGGGGTCATATAACAGATACGCAGTATTTT.